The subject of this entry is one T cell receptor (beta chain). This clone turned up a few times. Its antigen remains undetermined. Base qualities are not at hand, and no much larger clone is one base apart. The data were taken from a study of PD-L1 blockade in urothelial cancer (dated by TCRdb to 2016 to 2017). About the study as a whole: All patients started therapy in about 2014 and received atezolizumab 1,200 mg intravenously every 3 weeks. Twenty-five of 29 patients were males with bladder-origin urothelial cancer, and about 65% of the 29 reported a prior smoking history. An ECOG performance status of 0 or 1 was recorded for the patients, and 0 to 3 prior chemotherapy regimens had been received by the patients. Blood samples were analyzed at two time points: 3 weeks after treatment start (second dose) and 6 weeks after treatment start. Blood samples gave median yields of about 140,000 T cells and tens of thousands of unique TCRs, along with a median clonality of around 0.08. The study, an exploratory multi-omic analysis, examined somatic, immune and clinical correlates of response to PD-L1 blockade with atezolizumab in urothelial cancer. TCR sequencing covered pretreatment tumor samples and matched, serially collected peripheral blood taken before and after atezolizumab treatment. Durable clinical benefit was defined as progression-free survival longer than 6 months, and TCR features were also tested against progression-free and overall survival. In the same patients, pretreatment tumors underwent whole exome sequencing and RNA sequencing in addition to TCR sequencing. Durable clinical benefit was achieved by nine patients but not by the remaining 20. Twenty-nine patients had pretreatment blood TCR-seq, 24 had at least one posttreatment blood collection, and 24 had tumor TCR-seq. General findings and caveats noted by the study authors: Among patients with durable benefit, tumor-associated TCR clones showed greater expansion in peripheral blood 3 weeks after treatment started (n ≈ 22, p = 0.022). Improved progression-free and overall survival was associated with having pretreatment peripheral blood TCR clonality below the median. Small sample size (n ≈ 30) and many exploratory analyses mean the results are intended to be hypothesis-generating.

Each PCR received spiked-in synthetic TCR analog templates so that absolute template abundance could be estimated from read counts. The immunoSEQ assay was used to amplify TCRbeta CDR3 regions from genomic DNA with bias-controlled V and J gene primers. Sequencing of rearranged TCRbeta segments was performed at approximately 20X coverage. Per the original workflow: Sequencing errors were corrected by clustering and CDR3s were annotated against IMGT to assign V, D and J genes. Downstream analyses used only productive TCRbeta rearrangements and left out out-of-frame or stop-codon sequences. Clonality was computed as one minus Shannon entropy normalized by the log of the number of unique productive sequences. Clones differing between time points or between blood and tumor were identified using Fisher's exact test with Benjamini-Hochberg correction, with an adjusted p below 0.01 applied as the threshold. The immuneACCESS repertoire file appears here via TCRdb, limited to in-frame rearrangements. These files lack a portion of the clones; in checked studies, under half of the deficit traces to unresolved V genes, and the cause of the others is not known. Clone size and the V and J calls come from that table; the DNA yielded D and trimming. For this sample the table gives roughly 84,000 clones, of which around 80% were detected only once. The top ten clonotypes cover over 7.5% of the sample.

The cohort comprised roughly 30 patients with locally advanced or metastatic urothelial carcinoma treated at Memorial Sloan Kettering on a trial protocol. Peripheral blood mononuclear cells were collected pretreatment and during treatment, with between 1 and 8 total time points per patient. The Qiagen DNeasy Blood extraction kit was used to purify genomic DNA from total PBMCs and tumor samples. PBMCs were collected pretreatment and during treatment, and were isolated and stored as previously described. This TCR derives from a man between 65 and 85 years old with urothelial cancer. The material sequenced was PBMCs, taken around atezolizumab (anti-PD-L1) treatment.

The DNA is as follows: TGTGCCAGCAGCGCCGGGGGTACAGCCTACGAGCAGTACTTC. This is translated as CASSAGGTAYEQYF. The V and J segments used are TRBV5-8 and TRBJ2-7; D gene: possibly TRBD2, on 6 matching bases. The CDR3 sequence holds 14 residues, the cysteine and phenylalanine included. CDR3 DNA is the only sequence kept; it has 42 bases, read in frame from the first base. CDR1 and CDR2 were assigned from the germline V gene as SGHTS and YDEGEE. The V end loses 4 bases and the J end loses 2 bases, and a stretch of 13 bases separates them.